A selection of T cell receptor beta chains follows, all from one sample in a study of blood T cell repertoires in COVID-19. Some clones are missing from TCRdb's copy, which holds only in-frame ones; the method was immunoSEQ multiplex PCR. This sample yields some 220,000 clones, of which about 90% are seen a single time; 0.83% belongs to the top ten. The sample taken for sequencing was peripheral blood. The receptors were gathered from a man aged 25 to 40 with COVID-19, enrolled during active disease. Both conserved end residues are part of each CDR3. D genes are given only for firm matches. Clone size appears in some rows only: once, few, many, or a class for an expanded clone.

v_gene	abundance	j_gene	d_gene	CDR3nt	CDR3aa
TRBV4-1	NA	TRBJ1-2	NA	TGCGCCAGCAGCCAACCATTGAGGGCTAACTATGGCTACACCTTC	CASSQPLRANYGYTF
TRBV11-3	NA	TRBJ2-1	NA	TGTGCCAGCAGCCCCCCAGGGAATTATGAGCAGTTCTTC	CASSPPGNYEQFF
TRBV6-5	once	TRBJ1-5	TRBD1	TGTGCCAGCAGTTCACTACAGGGGGCACATCAGCCCCAGCATTTT	CASSSLQGAHQPQHF
TRBV6-5	NA	TRBJ2-1	TRBD1	TGTGCCAGCAGTACTGGACAGGGGAAGAGTGATGAGCAGTTCTTC	CASSTGQGKSDEQFF
TRBV6-5	NA	TRBJ2-2	NA	TGTGTCAGCGGGCCCGGTCAGGGGAACACCGGGGAGCTGTTTTTT	CVSGPGQGNTGELFF
TRBV27	NA	TRBJ1-4	NA	TGTGCCAGCAGTACCGGACAATACCCTCGACGGGAACTGTTTTTT	CASSTGQYPRRELFF
TRBV29-1	NA	TRBJ1-4	NA	TGCAGCGTCTCCAATAACGACAGGTCTGAAAAACTGTTTTTT	CSVSNNDRSEKLFF
TRBV7-6	NA	TRBJ2-2	TRBD2	TGTGCCAGCAGCTTAAGCGGGGGGCCTTTTGGGGAGCTGTTTTTT	CASSLSGGPFGELFF
TRBV7-3	few	TRBJ2-1	NA	TGTGCCAGCAGCTTATTTTTTAGTGACTCCTACAATGAGCAGTTCTTC	CASSLFFSDSYNEQFF
TRBV9	NA	TRBJ2-1	TRBD1	TGTGCCAGCAGTGAAACGGGACAGCCTCACAATGAGCAGTTCTTC	CASSETGQPHNEQFF
TRBV4-1	NA	TRBJ2-5	NA	TGCGCCAGCAGCCAAGCGAGTGTAGAGACCCAGTACTTC	CASSQASVETQYF
TRBV5-1	NA	TRBJ1-6	NA	TGCGCCAGCAGCTCTCGACACGTGAATAATTCACCCCTCCACTTT	CASSSRHVNNSPLHF
TRBV7-2	once	TRBJ1-6	NA	TGTGCCGGCCTCTCGACGGGAGCTTCGGATTCACCCCTCCACTTT	CAGLSTGASDSPLHF
TRBV2	NA	TRBJ1-1	TRBD1	TGTGCCAGCAGGCCATTCCGGACAGGGCGGAACACTGAAGCTTTCTTT	CASRPFRTGRNTEAFF
TRBV4-1	NA	TRBJ1-1	NA	TGCGCCAGCAGCCACAACAGGGAGATGAACACTGAAGCTTTCTTT	CASSHNREMNTEAFF
TRBV5-4	NA	TRBJ2-3	TRBD2	TGTGCCAGCACCCTCGGTGGTGGGGGGGGTGTAGATACGCAGTATTTT	CASTLGGGGGVDTQYF
TRBV25-1	NA	TRBJ2-7	NA	TGTGCCAGCGAACCAGACACAGGGTTCCACGAGCAGTACTTC	CASEPDTGFHEQYF
TRBV5-4	NA	TRBJ2-5	TRBD2	TGTGCCAGCAGCTTGGAACGGCTAGCGGGGGTCCGAGAGACCCAGTACTTC	CASSLERLAGVRETQYF
TRBV4-2	once	TRBJ2-7	NA	TGTGCCAGCAGCCAGGAAAGACTGAGAAGCTCCTACGAGCAGTACTTC	CASSQERLRSSYEQYF
TRBV5-1	NA	TRBJ2-1	NA	TGCGCCAGCAGCTTGGGACAGGAAGACAATGAGCAGTTCTTC	CASSLGQEDNEQFF
TRBV19	NA	TRBJ2-5	NA	TGTGCCAGTAGTATATTTTCGGGGATCCAAGAGACCCAGTACTTC	CASSIFSGIQETQYF
TRBV3-1/TRBV3-2	NA	TRBJ1-6	TRBD1	TGTGCCAGCAGCCAAGATCCGGCAGGGGGCCCACCCCTCCACTTT	CASSQDPAGGPPLHF
TRBV6-1	NA	TRBJ1-1	TRBD1	TGTGCCAGCCGAAAACCGGGACAGGGGAACACTGAAGCTTTCTTT	CASRKPGQGNTEAFF
TRBV20-1	NA	TRBJ1-2	NA	TGCAGTGCTAGTGACAAGGGGCACGGCTACACCTTC	CSASDKGHGYTF
TRBV4-2	NA	TRBJ1-1	TRBD1	TGTGCCAGCAGCCAAGTGTATGACAGGGTGATGAACACTGAAGCTTTCTTT	CASSQVYDRVMNTEAFF
TRBV3-1/TRBV3-2	NA	TRBJ1-2	NA	TGTGCCAGCAGCCACCGACAGGCCTCTGGCTACACCTTC	CASSHRQASGYTF
TRBV19	NA	TRBJ2-7	TRBD1	TGTGCCAGTAGTTTCACAGGGGGCCCCGTTCCCTACGAGCAGTACTTC	CASSFTGGPVPYEQYF
TRBV2	NA	TRBJ2-3	NA	TGTGCCAGCCCCGGACTGAGCCCTATAGATACGCAGTATTTT	CASPGLSPIDTQYF
TRBV9	NA	TRBJ1-1	TRBD1	TGTGCCAGCAGAGACCTGCGACAGGGGGGCACTGAAGCTTTCTTT	CASRDLRQGGTEAFF
TRBV2	NA	TRBJ1-5	TRBD1	TGTGCCAGCAGCAAAAAGACAGGGGGCGGCAATCAGCCCCAGCATTTT	CASSKKTGGGNQPQHF
TRBV18	NA	TRBJ2-1	TRBD1	TGTGCCAGCTCACCCCGGGACAGGACCTACAATGAGCAGTTCTTC	CASSPRDRTYNEQFF
TRBV9	NA	TRBJ1-1	NA	TGTGCCAGCAGCGCGAGGACAGACAACATGAACACTGAAGCTTTCTTT	CASSARTDNMNTEAFF